This T cell receptor beta chain was identified in a study of blood T cell repertoires in COVID-19. Study information: Sample material is recorded as cDNA or gDNA derived from T cells, B-cell-depleted T cells, or PBMCs.

In its sample, this clone was seen a few times. This CDR3 comprises 14 residues. Germline-derived CDR1 and CDR2 are ENHRY and SYGVKD. The V and J ends lost 2 bases and 6 bases respectively, with 11 bases between them. TCRdb's table, derived via immunoSEQ multiplex PCR, lists solely in-frame clones and lacks some. Among 150,000 or so clones, about 80% were seen once, and the ten largest hold roughly 9.2%. V is TRBV10-3 and J is TRBJ1-5; possibly TRBD1 for D (5 bases). Material: PBMCs or T cells enriched from blood (not recorded which). This clonotype was sampled from a man in his fifties who had recovered from COVID-19. The chain's CDR3 is CAISEGGMFQPQHF. CDR3 DNA sequence: TGTGCCATCAGTGAGGGGGGGATGTTTCAGCCCCAGCATTTT.